The present T cell receptor beta chain was sequenced within a study of OX40 agonist ivuxolimab in advanced cancers. The assay was immunoSEQ multiplex PCR, and TCRdb's table has in-frame clones only and misses some. The sample yields about 69,000 clones, approximately 93% seen once. Points on this clone: Its antigen is currently unknown.

Study results and limitations: Clones of CD4+ and CD8+ blood T cells grew by week 6 at doses of 0.1 to 3.0 mg/kg.

The clonotype originates from an adult with an advanced solid tumor such as melanoma, head and neck, liver or kidney cancer. Sequences were derived from CD4+ or CD8+ T cells sorted from blood, sampled in a trial of the OX40 agonist ivuxolimab.

For the CDR3, the DNA is TGTGCCAGCAGCTCCTATGACCGGGACCCTGAAGCTTTCTTT. It specifies CASSSYDRDPEAFF. The V and J genes are TRBV5-4 and TRBJ1-1; a possible D gene is TRBD1 (5 bases). There are 14 residues in the CDR3. The germline gives CDR1 SGHNT, CDR2 YYREEE (reference sequence). Trimming removed 3 bases from V and 6 bases from J, with 15 bases in between.